This TCR beta chain appears in the sequencing data of a study of CD8 T cells in Susac syndrome. When the RNA was reverse transcribed, random hexamers were used with an input of roughly 0.5 to 1 ug. In TCRdb, the immunoSEQ multiplex PCR reads were re-called with MiXCR into one record per CDR3 protein. Here the sample spans around 130,000 distinct CDR3 sequences, 90% to 95% being singletons. CD8+ and CD4+ blood T cells underwent TCR beta sequencing. The CDR3 loop spans 14 amino acids. CDR1 and CDR2 (germline): LNHDA, SQIVND (reference sequence). The V gene lost 5 bases and the J gene lost 4 bases, with 15 bases spanning the gap.

The receptor was derived from a human donor in good health. The rearrangement uses TRBV19 and TRBJ2-7, with D possibly matching TRBD2 (6 bases). The specimen sequenced was CD4+ T cells from PBMCs. CDR3 bases: TGTGCCAGTAGTCCCGGGACTGAATATTACGAGCAGTACTTC. Translation gives CASSPGTEYYEQYF. The entire variable domain, with the rest obtained from reference TRBV19 and TRBJ2-7, is as follows: DGGITQSPKYLFRKEGQNVTLSCEQNLNHDAMYWYRQDPGQGLRLIYYSQIVNDFQKGDIAEGYSVSREKKESFPLTVTSAQKNPTAFYLCASSPGTEYYEQYFGPGTRLTVT.